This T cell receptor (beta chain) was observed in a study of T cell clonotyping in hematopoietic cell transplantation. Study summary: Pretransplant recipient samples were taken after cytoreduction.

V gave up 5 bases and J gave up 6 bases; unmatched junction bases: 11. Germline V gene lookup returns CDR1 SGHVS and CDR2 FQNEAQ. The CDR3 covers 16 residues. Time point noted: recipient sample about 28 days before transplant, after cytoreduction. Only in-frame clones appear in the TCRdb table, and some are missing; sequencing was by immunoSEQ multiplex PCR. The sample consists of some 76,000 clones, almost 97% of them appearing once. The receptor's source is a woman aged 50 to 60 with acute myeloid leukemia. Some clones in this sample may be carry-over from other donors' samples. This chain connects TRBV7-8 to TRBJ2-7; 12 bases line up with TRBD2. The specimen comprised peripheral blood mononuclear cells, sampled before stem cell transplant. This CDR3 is CASSLSASGRASEQYF. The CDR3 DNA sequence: TGTGCCAGCAGCCTTTCGGCTAGCGGGAGGGCCTCCGAGCAGTACTTC.